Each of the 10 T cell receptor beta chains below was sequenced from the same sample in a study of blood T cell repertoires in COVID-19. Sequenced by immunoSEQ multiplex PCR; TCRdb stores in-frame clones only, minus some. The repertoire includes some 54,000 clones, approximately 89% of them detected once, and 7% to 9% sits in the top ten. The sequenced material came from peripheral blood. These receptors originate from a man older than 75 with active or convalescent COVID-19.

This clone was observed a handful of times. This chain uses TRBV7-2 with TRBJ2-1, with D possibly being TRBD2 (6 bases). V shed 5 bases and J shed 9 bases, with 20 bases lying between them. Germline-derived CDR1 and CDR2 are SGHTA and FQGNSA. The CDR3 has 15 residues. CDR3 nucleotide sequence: TGTGCCAGCAGCCCGGGACTTTCAGGGTGGAGTGAGCAGTTCTTC. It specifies CASSPGLSGWSEQFF. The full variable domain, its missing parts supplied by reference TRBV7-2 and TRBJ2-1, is GAGVSQSPSNKVTEKGKDVELRCDPISGHTALYWYRQSLGQGLEFLIYFQGNSAPDKSGLPSDRFSAERTGGSVSTLTIQRTQQEDSAVYLCASSPGLSGWSEQFFGPGTRLTVL.

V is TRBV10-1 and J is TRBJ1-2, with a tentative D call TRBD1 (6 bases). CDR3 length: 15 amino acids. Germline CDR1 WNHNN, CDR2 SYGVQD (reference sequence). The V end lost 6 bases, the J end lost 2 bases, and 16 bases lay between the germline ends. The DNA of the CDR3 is TGCGCCAGCAGGGGGGGGGCGTACACCAACTATGGCTACACCTTC. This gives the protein CASRGGAYTNYGYTF.

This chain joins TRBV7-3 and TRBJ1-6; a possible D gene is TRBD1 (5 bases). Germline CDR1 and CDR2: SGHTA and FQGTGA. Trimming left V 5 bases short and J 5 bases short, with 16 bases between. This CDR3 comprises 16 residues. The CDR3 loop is CASSPNGGSNNSPLHF. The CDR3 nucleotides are TGTGCCAGCAGCCCAAACGGGGGGAGCAATAATTCACCCCTCCACTTT.

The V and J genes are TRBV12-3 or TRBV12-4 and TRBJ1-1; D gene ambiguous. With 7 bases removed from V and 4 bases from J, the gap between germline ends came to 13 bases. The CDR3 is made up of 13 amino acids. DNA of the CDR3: TGTGCCAGCACCTTACAGCGGAGCACTGAAGCTTTCTTT. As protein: CASTLQRSTEAFF.

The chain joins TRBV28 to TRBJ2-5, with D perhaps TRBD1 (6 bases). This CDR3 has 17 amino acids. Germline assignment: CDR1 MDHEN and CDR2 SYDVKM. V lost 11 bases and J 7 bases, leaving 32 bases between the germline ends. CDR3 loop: CAGQPAGELGRLGTQYF. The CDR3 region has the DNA TGTGCCGGTCAGCCCGCAGGGGAGTTAGGTCGGCTGGGGACCCAGTACTTC.

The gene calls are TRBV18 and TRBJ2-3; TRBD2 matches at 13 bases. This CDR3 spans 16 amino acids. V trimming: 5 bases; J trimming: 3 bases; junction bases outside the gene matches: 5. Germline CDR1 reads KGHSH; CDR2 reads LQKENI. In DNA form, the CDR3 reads TGTGCCAGCTCAGCCAGACTAGCGGGAGGAACAGATACGCAGTATTTT. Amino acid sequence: CASSARLAGGTDTQYF. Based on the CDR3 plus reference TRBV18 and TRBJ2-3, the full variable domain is NAGVMQNPRHLVRRRGQEARLRCSPMKGHSHVYWYRQLPEEGLKFMVYLQKENIIDESGMPKERFSAEFPKEGPSILRIQQVVRGDSAAYFCASSARLAGGTDTQYFGPGTRLTVL.

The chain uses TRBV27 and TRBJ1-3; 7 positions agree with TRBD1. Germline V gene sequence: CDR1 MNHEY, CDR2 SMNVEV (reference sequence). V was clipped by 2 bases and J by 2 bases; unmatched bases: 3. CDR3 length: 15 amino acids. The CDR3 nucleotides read TGTGCCAGCAGTTTAACAGGGGTAGCTGGAAACACCATATATTTT. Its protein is CASSLTGVAGNTIYF.

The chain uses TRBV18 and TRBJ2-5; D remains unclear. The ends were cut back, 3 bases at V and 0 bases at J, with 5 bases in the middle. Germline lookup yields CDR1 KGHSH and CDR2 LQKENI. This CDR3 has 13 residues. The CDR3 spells CASSPQNQETQYF. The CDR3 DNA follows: TGTGCCAGCTCACCCCAGAACCAAGAGACCCAGTACTTC.

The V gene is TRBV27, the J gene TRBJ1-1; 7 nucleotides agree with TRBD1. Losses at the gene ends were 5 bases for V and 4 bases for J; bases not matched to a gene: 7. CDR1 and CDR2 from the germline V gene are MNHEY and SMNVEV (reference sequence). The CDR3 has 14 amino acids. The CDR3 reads CASSRTGRATEAFF. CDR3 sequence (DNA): TGTGCCAGCAGTCGGACAGGTAGAGCCACTGAAGCTTTCTTT.

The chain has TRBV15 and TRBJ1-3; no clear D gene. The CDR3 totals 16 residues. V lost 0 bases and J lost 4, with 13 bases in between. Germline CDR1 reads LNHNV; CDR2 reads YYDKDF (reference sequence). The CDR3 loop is CATSRDRTVSGNTIYF. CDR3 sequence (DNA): TGTGCCACCAGCAGAGATAGAACGGTTTCGGGAAACACCATATATTTT.